What follows describes a single T cell receptor (beta chain). This sample was taken from a study of cytomegalovirus exposure and HLA in healthy donors. PCR was performed using 60 Vbeta and 13 Jbeta primers. Method: immunoSEQ multiplex PCR; TCRdb's copy keeps in-frame clones and lacks some. The table records roughly 200,000 clones, roughly 85% of them present only once. Looked up from germline, CDR1 is SGHTA and CDR2 is FQGNSA. Trimming took 5 bases from V and 6 from J; bases not matched to a gene: 5. This CDR3 has 13 residues. This rearrangement joins TRBV7-2 to TRBJ1-2, with 8 positions matching TRBD1. The sequence was obtained from a woman aged 25 to 39 in good health and CMV-seropositive. The sample comprised PBMCs. CDR3 sequence (DNA): TGTGCCAGCAGCGTCAGGGGGCGGGATGGCTACACCTTC. Amino acid sequence: CASSVRGRDGYTF. Supplemented by reference TRBV7-2 and TRBJ1-2, the full variable domain reads GAGVSQSPSNKVTEKGKDVELRCDPISGHTALYWYRQSLGQGLEFLIYFQGNSAPDKSGLPSDRFSAERTGGSVSTLTIQRTQQEDSAVYLCASSVRGRDGYTFGSGTRLTVV.